A single sample gave rise to the 19 T cell receptor beta chains below, sequenced in a study of blood T cell repertoires in COVID-19. Clones were sequenced by immunoSEQ multiplex PCR, and TCRdb holds only the in-frame ones, with some missing. The sample yields approximately 260,000 clones, around 87% seen once. Sequencing was carried out using peripheral blood. The receptors were sampled from a man between 18 and 35 years old with active or convalescent COVID-19.

This chain links TRBV6-5 with TRBJ1-1; D not resolved. Deletions cut 8 bases from V and 1 base from J, with 5 bases between. In germline, CDR1 is MNHEY, CDR2 SVGAGI. The CDR3 runs 11 residues. The CDR3 DNA reads as TGTGCCAGCCTGCGGAACACTGAAGCTTTCTTT. This codes for CASLRNTEAFF.

J is TRBJ2-6 and V is TRBV28; 7 nucleotides match TRBD2. Germline CDR1 reads MDHEN; CDR2 reads SYDVKM. V shed 5 bases and J 0 bases; nucleotides not matched to a gene: 10. CDR3 length: 18 residues. CDR3 nucleotides: TGTGCCAGCAGTATTAGCGGGCAGGGCTACTCTGGGGCCAACGTCCTGACTTTC. Its translation: CASSISGQGYSGANVLTF.

This chain joins TRBV3-1 (or the pseudogene TRBV3-2) and TRBJ1-4; no firm D call. Deletions cut 1 base from V and 4 bases from J, with 7 bases between. Germline CDR1 reads LGHDT; CDR2 reads YNNKEL (reference sequence). The CDR3 runs 14 residues. The DNA of the CDR3 is TGTGCCAGCAGCCAAGTACGAGTTAATGAAAAACTGTTTTTT. Protein sequence: CASSQVRVNEKLFF.

The chain joins TRBV19 to TRBJ1-5; no clear D. The CDR3 is made up of 15 amino acids. V shed 3 bases and J shed 4 bases, with 13 bases lying between them. CDR1 is LNHDA, CDR2 SQIVND, per germline (reference sequence). The CDR3 loop reads CASSMNIAPNQPQHF. For the CDR3, the DNA is TGTGCCAGTAGTATGAACATAGCCCCAAATCAGCCCCAGCATTTT. The whole variable domain, remainder taken from reference TRBV19 and TRBJ1-5, is DGGITQSPKYLFRKEGQNVTLSCEQNLNHDAMYWYRQDPGQGLRLIYYSQIVNDFQKGDIAEGYSVSREKKESFPLTVTSAQKNPTAFYLCASSMNIAPNQPQHFGDGTRLSIL.

The chain employs TRBV6-6 and TRBJ1-1, with TRBD1 matching 12 bases. Germline values: CDR1 MNHNY, CDR2 SVGAGI (reference sequence). The CDR3 runs 14 residues. V was pared by 5 bases and J by 11 bases, with 9 bases of the junction left unmatched. CDR3 sequence: CASSRPGQGASAFF. The DNA of the CDR3 is TGTGCCAGCAGTCGCCCGGGACAGGGGGCGTCGGCTTTCTTT.

This rearrangement joins TRBV2 to TRBJ2-7, with 8 bases lining up with TRBD1. The V segment lost 3 bases and the J segment 11 bases; nucleotides outside the gene matches: 0. The germline CDR1 and CDR2 sequences are SNHLY and FYNNEI. The CDR3 is made up of 10 amino acids. CDR3 residues: CASSETGEYF. CDR3 bases: TGTGCCAGCAGTGAGACAGGGGAGTACTTC.

This clone appeared once. As DNA, the CDR3 is TGTGCCAGCAGCTTAGGGGCGGGGGACTATGGCTACACCTTC. Amino acids: CASSLGAGDYGYTF. The J gene is TRBJ1-2, the V gene TRBV7-9; D possibly corresponds to TRBD1 (5 bases). Trimming shortened V by 1 base and J by 3 bases, and 9 bases separated the two germline ends. The length of the CDR3 is 14 residues. Germline CDR1 reads SEHNR; CDR2 reads FQNEAQ (reference sequence).

CDR3 bases: TGTGCCAGCAGCTTCGGGGACAGGGGAGGGTATGGCTACACCTTC. This gives the protein CASSFGDRGGYGYTF. The genes are TRBV5-4 and TRBJ1-2; 10 bases align to TRBD1. V trimming: 2 bases; J trimming: 5 bases; junction bases outside the gene matches: 6. There are 15 residues in the CDR3. CDR1 and CDR2 (germline): SGHNT, YYREEE (reference sequence).

This sequence joins TRBV2 and TRBJ2-7, with D maybe TRBD1 (6 bases). This CDR3 contains 13 residues. CDR1 and CDR2 from the germline V gene are SNHLY and FYNNEI. V shed 6 bases and J shed 4 bases, with 13 bases lying between them. CDR3 coding DNA: TGTGCCAGCAGACCCGGGACACAGTACGAGCAGTACTTC. Its protein is CASRPGTQYEQYF. The whole variable domain, filled in from reference TRBV2 and TRBJ2-7, reads EPEVTQTPSHQVTQMGQEVILRCVPISNHLYFYWYRQILGQKVEFLVSFYNNEISEKSEIFDDQFSVERPDGSNFTLKIRSTKLEDSAMYFCASRPGTQYEQYFGPGTRLTVT.

The V and J genes are TRBV29-1 and TRBJ2-7; D remains ambiguous. Germline V gene data show CDR1 as SQVTM and CDR2 as ANQGSEA. V dropped 5 bases and J dropped 3 bases, with 14 bases sitting between them. The CDR3 is made up of 13 amino acids. The CDR3 spells CSVRTIPGYEQYF. The CDR3 bases are TGCAGCGTTCGAACTATCCCCGGCTACGAGCAGTACTTC.

V and J are TRBV7-9 and TRBJ2-5, with D possibly TRBD2 on 6 matching bases. The CDR3 is 17 amino acids. Trimming shortened V by 5 bases and J by 7 bases, and 26 bases separated the two germline ends. Germline-derived CDR1 and CDR2 are SEHNR and FQNEAQ (reference sequence). CDR3 nucleotide sequence: TGTGCCAGCAGCGGGGACGCCTGGAGTATGTACGGGGGGACCCAGTACTTC. Protein sequence: CASSGDAWSMYGGTQYF. Together with reference TRBV7-9 and TRBJ2-5, the CDR3 gives the full variable domain: DTGVSQNPRHKITKRGQNVTFRCDPISEHNRLYWYRQTLGQGPEFLTYFQNEAQLEKSRLLSDRFSAERPKGSFSTLEIQRTEQGDSAMYLCASSGDAWSMYGGTQYFGPGTRLLVL.

The rearrangement joins TRBV14 to TRBJ2-7; tentative D call: TRBD2 (5 bases). V was trimmed by 1 base and J by 3 bases, leaving 13 bases between them. This CDR3 has 15 residues. CDR1 and CDR2 (germline): SGHDN, FVKESK. The CDR3 nucleotides are TGTGCCAGCAGCCAAGCCTCGGGGTCCATCTACGAGCAGTACTTC. Protein product: CASSQASGSIYEQYF.

V usage is TRBV7-9 and J usage is TRBJ2-2; 8 positions agree with TRBD2. V trimming: 7 bases; J trimming: 1 base; junction bases outside the gene matches: 5. Per germline, CDR1 SEHNR and CDR2 FQNEAQ (reference sequence). The CDR3 totals 15 residues. The CDR3, as DNA: TGTGCCAGCACCCCCGGGACTAGGAACACCGGGGAGCTGTTTTTT. Protein sequence: CASTPGTRNTGELFF.

The chain links TRBV4-1 to TRBJ1-2; D possibly corresponds to TRBD1 (6 bases). The CDR3 is 14 amino acids. Per germline, CDR1 MGHRA and CDR2 YSYEKL. V lost 6 bases to trimming and J lost 0 bases, with 11 bases between them. CDR3 protein: CASRGANSNYGYTF. CDR3 sequence (DNA): TGCGCCAGCAGGGGGGCAAACTCTAACTATGGCTACACCTTC.

This chain connects TRBV5-1 to TRBJ2-5; D is undetermined. The CDR3 runs 15 residues. Per the germline V gene, CDR1 is SGHRS and CDR2 is YFSETQ. V lost 2 bases, J lost 5 bases, and 16 bases lay in between. DNA of the CDR3: TGCGCCAGCAGCTTAGTAGCAGCCGCCAGTGAGACCCAGTACTTC. It encodes CASSLVAAASETQYF.

The V and J genes are TRBV9 and TRBJ2-1; 9 bases align to TRBD2. This CDR3 spans 14 amino acids. V gave up 3 bases and J gave up 6 bases; unmatched junction bases: 4. Germline lookup yields CDR1 SGDLS and CDR2 YYNGEE. CDR3 loop: CASSGGTSLNEQFF. CDR3 DNA: TGTGCCAGCAGCGGCGGGACTAGCCTCAATGAGCAGTTCTTC.

The chain uses TRBV19 and TRBJ2-5; 7 bases are shared with TRBD1. Unmatched junction bases numbered 5, after V lost 3 bases and J lost 1 base. This CDR3 is 15 amino acids long. Per the germline V gene, CDR1 is LNHDA and CDR2 is SQIVND (reference sequence). CDR3 region: CASSIDRDSQETQYF. CDR3 in DNA: TGTGCCAGTAGTATCGACAGGGACAGCCAAGAGACCCAGTACTTC.

This clone was seen a single time. The J gene is TRBJ2-5, the V gene TRBV5-8, with unresolved D. Deletions cut 2 bases from V and 5 bases from J, with 7 bases between. CDR1 and CDR2 from the germline V gene are SGHTS and YDEGEE. CDR3 length equals 12 residues. The CDR3 DNA reads TGTGCCAGCAGCTTACTTATGGAGACCCAGTACTTC. Translation: CASSLLMETQYF.

This clone appeared a single time. The V and J genes are TRBV5-1 and TRBJ1-2; D perhaps matches TRBD1 (5 bases). The CDR3 consists of 15 residues. V lost 3 bases and J 4 bases, leaving 16 bases between the germline ends. Germline V gene lookup returns CDR1 SGHRS and CDR2 YFSETQ. This CDR3 reads CASSSVSAGGYGYTF. DNA for the CDR3: TGCGCCAGCAGCTCCGTCTCCGCGGGGGGCTATGGCTACACCTTC.